This T cell receptor beta chain is drawn from a study of control samples from healthy donors and cancer patients. Sequencing used immunoSEQ multiplex PCR; TCRdb keeps in-frame clones, though not all of them. The sample carries 150,000 to 200,000 clones, 90% to 95% recorded once. CDR3 length equals 17 residues. Germline lookup yields CDR1 SNHLY and CDR2 FYNNEI. The ends were cut back, 0 bases at V and 3 bases at J, with 12 bases in the middle. This receptor was identified in a woman aged 40 to 50 in good health. The chain employs TRBV2 and TRBJ1-6; perhaps TRBD1 as D (5 bases). The sample comprised blood. DNA of the CDR3: TGTGCCAGCAGTGAAGCGGGGGGGGTGTACTATAATTCACCCCTCCACTTT. Amino acid sequence: CASSEAGGVYYNSPLHF.